The 14 T cell receptor beta chains below all came from one sample that was sequenced in a study of blood T cell repertoires in COVID-19. The repertoire was sequenced with immunoSEQ multiplex PCR; TCRdb's copy has only in-frame clones and lacks some. The sample contains 200,000 to 300,000 clones, about 70% of which appear only once. The specimen was peripheral blood. The receptors derive from a woman of 80 years or more with acute or convalescent COVID-19.

The rearrangement joins TRBV28 to TRBJ2-7, with 11 bases identical to TRBD2. Per germline, CDR1 MDHEN and CDR2 SYDVKM. V gave up 6 bases and J gave up 0 bases; unmatched junction bases: 1. This CDR3 has 14 residues. DNA for the CDR3: TGTGCCAGCAGCGGGACTAGCGGCTCCTACGAGCAGTACTTC. Residues: CASSGTSGSYEQYF.

This clone was counted only a few times. V and J are TRBV24-1 and TRBJ2-7; 8 bases align to TRBD1. The CDR3 is made up of 16 amino acids. J gave up 4 bases and V 6 bases, and 13 bases lay outside the gene matches. Germline values: CDR1 KGHDR, CDR2 SFDVKD. The CDR3 loop reads CATSMPTGAGGYEQYF. The DNA of the CDR3 is TGTGCCACCAGTATGCCGACAGGGGCTGGGGGTTACGAGCAGTACTTC.

V is TRBV19 and J is TRBJ1-2; TRBD1 matches 9 bases. Trimming cost V 5 bases and J 3 bases; bases outside gene matches: 4. The germline V gene encodes CDR1 LNHDA and CDR2 SQIVND (reference sequence). This CDR3 contains 14 residues. The CDR3 bases are TGTGCCAGTAGTGTGGGACAGGGAGACTATGGCTACACCTTC. Encoded protein: CASSVGQGDYGYTF.

This clone was observed a single time. The chain combines TRBV18 with TRBJ2-7, with D maybe TRBD1 (5 bases). The CDR3 loop spans 14 amino acids. CDR1 KGHSH and CDR2 LQKENI come from the germline V gene. Trimming left V 3 bases short and J 0 bases short, with 9 bases between. Written as DNA, the CDR3 is TGTGCCAGCTCACCGACAGACCTCTCCTACGAGCAGTACTTC. Protein: CASSPTDLSYEQYF.

The chain employs TRBV5-1 and TRBJ1-2, with 8 bases that match TRBD1. V was pared by 3 bases and J by 8 bases, with 3 bases of the junction left unmatched. Germline CDR1 reads SGHRS; CDR2 reads YFSETQ. This CDR3 region has 12 residues. CDR3 sequence reads: CASSSGTGGYTF. The CDR3 DNA reads as TGCGCCAGCAGCTCCGGGACAGGAGGCTACACCTTC.

V and J are TRBV12-3 or TRBV12-4 and TRBJ1-2; tentative D call: TRBD1 (6 bases). CDR3 length: 13 amino acids. Trimming removed 7 bases from V and 6 bases from J, with 15 bases in between. The DNA for the CDR3 is TGTGCCAGCAAACTACAGGGTACGAATGGCTACACCTTC. Encoded protein: CASKLQGTNGYTF.

This chain uses TRBV11-2 with TRBJ1-1; possibly TRBD1 for D (6 bases). The V end was cut by 2 bases, the J end by 7 bases, with 8 bases between. This CDR3 contains 12 residues. Germline V lookup: CDR1 SGHAT, CDR2 FQNNGV. DNA for the CDR3: TGTGCCAGCAGCTTACTAGGGGGTGAAGCTTTCTTT. It specifies CASSLLGGEAFF. The full variable domain, its missing parts supplied by reference TRBV11-2 and TRBJ1-1, is EAGVAQSPRYKIIEKRQSVAFWCNPISGHATLYWYQQILGQGPKLLIQFQNNGVVDDSQLPKDRFSAERLKGVDSTLKIQPAKLEDSAVYLCASSLLGGEAFFGQGTRLTVV.

This clone was seen a handful of times. This rearrangement joins TRBV3-1 (or the pseudogene TRBV3-2) to TRBJ2-7, with 8 bases fitting TRBD2. V shed 0 bases, J shed 3 bases, and the junction held 4 bases outside the gene matches. CDR3 length equals 15 residues. Germline lookup yields CDR1 LGHDT and CDR2 YNNKEL (reference sequence). The CDR3 reads CASSQDSSGFYEQYF. The CDR3 DNA follows: TGTGCCAGCAGCCAAGATTCTAGCGGGTTCTACGAGCAGTACTTC.

Only one count was recorded for this clone. This rearrangement joins TRBV10-3 to TRBJ2-5; unclear D gene. V lost 0 bases, J lost 7 bases, and 12 bases lay in between. Per germline, CDR1 ENHRY and CDR2 SYGVKD. The length of the CDR3 is 14 residues. CDR3 loop: CAISESYRSPTQYF. The CDR3 DNA is TGTGCCATCAGTGAGTCTTACAGATCCCCGACCCAGTACTTC.

The chain has TRBV5-1 and TRBJ2-1; 8 nucleotides match TRBD2. Germline CDR1 SGHRS, CDR2 YFSETQ. The CDR3 is 15 amino acids. The V and J ends lost 1 base and 5 bases, in that order; junction bases with no gene match: 5. CDR3 in DNA: TGCGCCAGCAGCTTGATGGGACTAGAAAACAATGAGCAGTTCTTC. Translation: CASSLMGLENNEQFF.

This chain joins TRBV7-8 and TRBJ2-2; 8 nucleotides line up with TRBD1. The CDR3 is 16 residues long. Germline V gives CDR1 SGHVS, CDR2 FQNEAQ. Germline trimming cut 5 bases from V and 1 base from J; bases unmatched to any gene: 6. CDR3 sequence: CASSIRTGRNTGELFF. CDR3 in DNA: TGTGCCAGCAGCATCAGGACAGGGAGGAACACCGGGGAGCTGTTTTTT.

The CDR3 is CASSTDRGNSPLHF. As DNA, the CDR3 is TGTGCCAGCAGTACCGACAGGGGGAATTCACCCCTCCACTTT. V is TRBV6-5 and J is TRBJ1-6, with TRBD1 matching over 9 bases. J was trimmed by 7 bases and V by 5 bases; bases with no gene match: 3. Per germline, CDR1 MNHEY and CDR2 SVGAGI. The CDR3 loop spans 14 amino acids.

A few counts support this clone. The J gene is TRBJ2-3, the V gene TRBV7-9; no clear D. The CDR3 covers 15 residues. Trimming took 0 bases from V and 2 from J, leaving 9 bases between them. Germline-derived CDR1 and CDR2 are SEHNR and FQNEAQ (reference sequence). CDR3 in amino acids: CASSLAVLPTDTQYF. The CDR3 DNA sequence: TGTGCCAGCAGCTTAGCTGTCCTACCCACAGATACGCAGTATTTT.

This clone was seen just once. This CDR3 reads CASSQPRVGGTTGELFF. CDR3 sequence (DNA): TGTGCCAGCAGCCAACCTCGCGTCGGGGGTACCACCGGGGAGCTGTTTTTT. The rearrangement uses TRBV14 and TRBJ2-2, with D perhaps matching TRBD2 (6 bases). CDR1 is SGHDN, CDR2 FVKESK, per germline. The CDR3 spans 17 residues. V was trimmed by 2 bases and J by 4 bases, leaving 17 bases between them.